This TCR beta chain was observed in a study of T cells in tuberculosis (dated by TCRdb to the late 2010s). For context, the study as a whole: The study combined CD1B tetramers and high-throughput TCR immunosequencing to characterize T cells specific for the mycobacterial lipid antigen glucose monomycolate (GMM). In a South African clinical cohort, IGRA-negative adolescents, IGRA-positive adolescents with latent tuberculosis and adults with active tuberculosis were compared, with nine to eleven people in each group. Broader findings and caveats from the paper: An accuracy of roughly 90% (AUROC approximately 0.93) was reached by a classifier using the diverse GMM-specific repertoire, compared with about 70% accuracy when GEM motif frequencies were used. Clinical samples were chosen by availability of cryopreserved specimens, and active tuberculosis cases were adults while controls were adolescents. The smaller NN-distances were partly driven by shorter CDR3-alpha lengths in active tuberculosis patients, and the difference for TCR-beta did not reach statistical significance. Compared with IGRA-negative controls, TCR-alpha repertoires from active tuberculosis had smaller mean NN-distances to GMM-specific TCRs, which suggests that these TCRs underwent clonal expansion.

CDR1 and CDR2 (KGHSH, LQKENI) derive from the germline V gene. The CDR3 sequence holds 17 residues, the cysteine and phenylalanine included. Kept here is only the CDR3 DNA, which spans 51 bases and is read in frame from base 1. Between the V and J ends, shortened by 5 bases and 5 bases respectively, the junction contains 22 bases. At study entry, adolescents were screened for latent tuberculosis infection using a tuberculin skin test and the QuantiFERON-TB GOLD In-Tube IGRA. Unsorted cryopreserved PBMC were immunosequenced, covering on average around 100,000 T cells per clinical donor. Eleven high schools in the Worcester region of the Western Cape, South Africa, served as enrollment sites for adolescents aged 12 to 18 years. About 10 M. tuberculosis-infected adolescents and roughly 10 uninfected adolescents were selected, with the two groups matched for age and sex. PBMC from adolescents were isolated by density centrifugation from freshly drawn heparinized blood and then cryopreserved.

TCR libraries were generated with the immunoSEQ multiplex PCR assay, using TCR-beta and/or TCR-alpha/delta assays for each sample. The Illumina high-throughput platform was used to sequence the amplified TCR libraries. Concerning the study's data processing: Clustering and dimensionality reduction relied on pairwise TCRdist distances among GMM-specific receptors from T cells that were either sorted ex vivo or expanded in vitro. Each clinical repertoire was scored by mean NN-distance, the average TCRdist to the nearest 10% of tetramer-positive reference sequences. To compute GEM TCR motif frequency, the fraction of unique TCRs matching known GEM sequences by V/J usage and CDR3 length was calculated. Active tuberculosis was classified by linear discriminant analysis with leave-one-out cross-validation, implemented in scikit-learn. TCRdb took over this immuneACCESS table, retaining in-frame rearrangements with V and J assigned. Such tables are incomplete; in checked studies, under half of the missing clones stem from an unresolved V gene, and the remainder is unexplained. The DNA was the basis for D and trimming; V, J and clone size are from that table. This sample is represented by under 40,000 clones; roughly 94% of them were singletons. About 7.8% of the sample comes from the top ten.

This clone was found once. The antigen it recognizes is unknown. It has no much larger one-base neighbor in the sample; base qualities were not kept. This sequence was found in a donor aged 10-29 years with latent tuberculosis or without tuberculosis infection. The source material was PBMCs. The sequence is built from TRBV18 and TRBJ2-1, with TRBD1 as a weak D call on 6 bases. CDR3 loop: CASSKGTPLAFNNEQFF. The sequenced DNA is TGTGCCAGCTCAAAAGGGACACCCCTAGCCTTCAACAATGAGCAGTTCTTC.